This T cell receptor (beta chain) was retrieved from a study of blood T cell repertoires in COVID-19 (TCRdb year 2020). In terms of the full investigation: Collaborator samples came from the United States, Italy and Spain and covered acute and convalescent phases of COVID-19. The prospective study material was composed of cDNA or gDNA derived from T cells, B-cell-depleted T cells, or PBMCs. Subjects who had been exposed to COVID-19, were actively infected with it, or had recovered from it provided the deeply sampled blood TCRbeta repertoires that made up the dataset. The repertoires were released in a freely available public database intended as a resource for research on the immune response to SARS-CoV-2. The samples were drawn from the first 160 participants of the ongoing ImmuneRACE study and from roughly 1,300 subjects provided by 6 global collaborators. The sample metadata nearly always contained a de-identified subject ID, COVID-19 status, age in years and sex. HLA class I and class II types, where available, came from metadata supplied by the sample provider rather than from assay-based typing. What the work shows at the level of the full study, not this receptor alone: The amount of clinical and demographic metadata varied by source and participant and was provided uncurated.

Note on this clone: No cognate antigen has been identified for it. No quality values exist for individual bases; no much larger clone is one base distant.

As encoded in the germline V gene, CDR1 is MNHEY while CDR2 is SVGAGI. V is cut by 6 bases and J by 7 bases, and the space between the germline ends is 15 bases. CDR3 length: 13 amino acids, cysteine to phenylalanine. Of all the DNA, just the CDR3 is kept, 39 bases in frame from base 1. One collaborating source in Seattle enrolled patients during active infection and followed them longitudinally through the course of disease. Collaborating institutions collected whole blood in K2EDTA tubes following their own protocols. For TCRbeta analysis, collaborators shipped samples as frozen whole blood, isolated PBMCs, or DNA extracted from either of those sample types. TCRbeta CDR3 regions were amplified from genomic DNA using the immunoSEQ Assay, a bias-controlled multiplex PCR. Under the source paper's analysis protocol: The number of nucleated cells in each sample was estimated from the amplification of reference gene primers within the assay. To quantify the absolute abundance of each unique TCRbeta CDR3 rearrangement, sequence reads were collapsed and filtered. Productive Simpson clonality was computed per sample as the square root of Simpson's diversity index over productive rearrangements. Sourced from immuneACCESS, this table was stored by TCRdb with only in-frame sequences that have V and J called. A share of the clones is absent; for the studies checked, an unresolved V gene accounts for under half, and the remainder has no known explanation. D and trimming come from the DNA, and the V and J calls and clone size come from that table. In this sample the table shows 270,000 or so clones, roughly 91% of which occur a single time. Over 8.5% of the sample goes to the ten largest clones.

The sequence came from a woman aged 25 to 45 with COVID-19, enrolled during active disease. The chain is assembled from TRBV6-5 and TRBJ2-5; the D gene is unclear. The sequencing sample was made of peripheral blood. This receptor carries the CDR3 CASRIDPPGTQYF. The bases read TGTGCCAGCAGAATAGACCCGCCAGGGACCCAGTACTTC.